The 10 T cell receptor beta chains given below trace back to one sample, sequenced in a study of T cells in Graves' hyperthyroidism and ophthalmopathy. Amplified regions were TCR beta CDR3 sequences from RNA transcripts. Carried out on the TCR CDR3, a first-round RT-PCR used the HTBI primer set. Via MiXCR, TCRdb re-called the multiplex PCR reads, giving one row per CDR3 protein. The sample contains some 340,000 distinct CDR3 sequences, about 13% of which appear only once. Sequencing used blood. These receptors were taken from a woman between 35 and 50 years old with Graves' ophthalmopathy.

This clonotype was detected ten times or more. This sequence joins TRBV20-1 and TRBJ2-5; tentatively, D is TRBD2 (6 bases). The CDR3 totals 14 residues. V was cut by 1 base and J by 5 bases, with 14 bases left in between. Looked up from germline, CDR1 is DFQATT and CDR2 is SNEGSKA (reference sequence). The CDR3 protein is CSARGLGRRETQYF. The CDR3 region has the DNA TGCAGTGCTAGAGGACTAGGAAGAAGGGAGACCCAGTACTTC.

In its sample, this clonotype was seen many times. CDR3 residues: CASSLSRTGRNTEAFF. The CDR3 DNA sequence: TGTGCCAGCAGTTTAAGTAGGACAGGGAGGAACACTGAAGCTTTCTTT. The chain links TRBV12-3 or TRBV12-4 to TRBJ1-1; 8 bases agree with TRBD1. V lost 2 bases and J lost 1; bases outside the gene matches: 6. The CDR3 contains 16 residues.

This clonotype was detected many times. The rearrangement joins TRBV20-1 to TRBJ1-2; the D gene is possibly TRBD1 (6 bases). Deletions cut 6 bases from V and 4 bases from J, with 15 bases between. Germline V CDR1 and CDR2: DFQATT, SNEGSKA (reference sequence). The CDR3 extends over 13 amino acids. The CDR3 coding sequence is TGCAGTGCCCGGACAGTCACGGCCTATGGCTACACCTTC. This codes for CSARTVTAYGYTF.

In this sample, this clonotype turned up a few times. The chain combines TRBV3-1 with TRBJ2-1; unclear D gene. The CDR3 has 11 amino acids. V gave up 5 bases and J gave up 7 bases, with 6 bases separating them. The germline V gene encodes CDR1 LGHDT and CDR2 YNNKEL (reference sequence). CDR3: CASSRVNEQFF. The CDR3 bases are TGTGCCAGCAGCAGAGTTAATGAGCAGTTCTTC.

This clonotype was counted many times. This chain links TRBV11-2 with TRBJ2-5; 8 nucleotides match TRBD2. CDR3 size: 15 residues. J lost 1 base, V lost 1 base, and 2 bases had no gene match. Germline CDR1 is SGHAT and CDR2 is FQNNGV. CDR3 region: CASSLGAGGQETQYF. As DNA, the CDR3 is TGTGCCAGCAGCTTAGGCGCGGGGGGCCAAGAGACCCAGTACTTC. Full variable domain (missing parts from reference TRBV11-2 and TRBJ2-5): EAGVAQSPRYKIIEKRQSVAFWCNPISGHATLYWYQQILGQGPKLLIQFQNNGVVDDSQLPKDRFSAERLKGVDSTLKIQPAKLEDSAVYLCASSLGAGGQETQYFGPGTRLLVL.

This clonotype showed up many times. CDR3 nucleotide sequence: TGTGCCAGCAGCTTGCCGGGAAGTCCGGTGCAGTTCTTC. This codes for CASSLPGSPVQFF. V usage is TRBV11-3 and J usage is TRBJ2-1, with D maybe TRBD2 (5 bases). The CDR3 contains 13 residues. CDR1 and CDR2 (germline): SGHNT, YENEEA. V was cut by 3 bases and J by 12 bases, with 15 bases left in between.

This clonotype was seen a few times. The chain recombines TRBV6-2 or TRBV6-3 with TRBJ2-5; 9 bases align to TRBD2. The germline V gene encodes CDR1 MNHEY and CDR2 SVGEGT. The ends lost 8 bases at V and 2 bases at J; junction bases unmatched: 9. CDR3 length equals 15 residues. The CDR3 protein is CASGTGLARQETQYF. CDR3 DNA: TGTGCCAGCGGAACAGGACTAGCGAGACAAGAGACCCAGTACTTC.

There are many counts of this clonotype. The chain links TRBV19 to TRBJ2-7, with D unresolved. Deletions cut 3 bases from V and 7 bases from J, with 19 bases between. Germline assignment: CDR1 LNHDA and CDR2 SQIVND (reference sequence). The CDR3 has 15 residues. The CDR3 here is CASSIRQTHGGEQYF. The CDR3 DNA reads as TGTGCCAGTAGTATTCGGCAAACCCACGGTGGGGAGCAGTACTTC.

This clonotype was observed a few times. This chain joins TRBV5-4 and TRBJ2-2; tentatively, D is TRBD1 (6 bases). The V gene's germline CDR1 is SGHNT and CDR2 YYREEE (reference sequence). The CDR3 loop spans 15 amino acids. V lost 4 bases and J 9 bases, leaving 19 bases between the germline ends. CDR3 bases: TGTGCCAGCAGCAATCCCCTGGACAGACCTCGGGAGCTGTTTTTT. It encodes CASSNPLDRPRELFF.

In this sample, this clonotype turned up many times. This chain uses TRBV11-2 with TRBJ2-5; D might be TRBD1 (6 bases). CDR3 size: 15 residues. Germline assignment: CDR1 SGHAT and CDR2 FQNNGV. V was trimmed by 2 bases and J by 4 bases, leaving 14 bases between them. The DNA of the CDR3 is TGTGCCAGCAGCTTAACAGGGAGATTTGGAGAGACCCAGTACTTC. It yields the protein CASSLTGRFGETQYF.